A single sample is the source of the 19 T cell receptor beta chains below, sequenced in a study of T cells after somatic rescue of genetic block. The method was immunoSEQ multiplex PCR; TCRdb's version includes in-frame clones alone and lacks a portion of them. The table includes 110,000 or so clones, 85% to 95% detected once. The sequenced sample was peripheral blood mononuclear cells (PBMCs). The origin of the receptors is a woman aged 18-29 years.

This rearrangement joins TRBV9 to TRBJ1-1, with a possible D match to TRBD1 (5 bases). Germline CDR1 SGDLS, CDR2 YYNGEE. V lost 3 bases and J 5 bases, leaving 8 bases between the germline ends. This CDR3 is built from 12 residues. The CDR3 DNA is TGTGCCAGCAGCGCACCAGGGACTGAAGCTTTCTTT. This sequence encodes CASSAPGTEAFF.

The V and J genes are TRBV5-1 and TRBJ2-3; D remains ambiguous. V was trimmed by 3 bases and J by 3 bases, leaving 11 bases between them. Germline V gives CDR1 SGHRS, CDR2 YFSETQ. There are 14 residues in the CDR3. The CDR3 loop is CASSYGAKTDTQYF. CDR3 nucleotides: TGCGCCAGCAGCTACGGAGCTAAAACAGATACGCAGTATTTT.

The gene calls are TRBV19 and TRBJ2-3, with 7 bases that match TRBD1. This CDR3 has 14 amino acids. The germline gives CDR1 LNHDA, CDR2 SQIVND (reference sequence). V trimming: 4 bases; J trimming: 3 bases; junction bases outside the gene matches: 4. For the CDR3, the DNA is TGTGCCAGTAGTACGGACAGGACTACAGATACGCAGTATTTT. Protein product: CASSTDRTTDTQYF.

This chain connects TRBV27 to TRBJ1-2; TRBD1 aligns across 8 bases. With 5 bases clipped from V and 3 bases from J, the junction kept 2 bases outside the gene matches. Germline values: CDR1 MNHEY, CDR2 SMNVEV (reference sequence). CDR3 length: 13 residues. The CDR3 DNA is TGTGCCAGCAGTCGGGGACAGGACTATGGCTACACCTTC. This sequence encodes CASSRGQDYGYTF.

The chain joins TRBV19 to TRBJ1-1, with D perhaps matching TRBD1 (5 bases). V was trimmed by 6 bases and J by 7 bases, leaving 9 bases between them. Germline-derived CDR1 and CDR2 are LNHDA and SQIVND (reference sequence). The CDR3 length is 11 residues. CDR3 in amino acids: CASRQQVEAFF. DNA of the CDR3: TGTGCCAGTAGACAACAGGTTGAAGCTTTCTTT. Drawing the rest from reference TRBV19 and TRBJ1-1, the complete variable domain is DGGITQSPKYLFRKEGQNVTLSCEQNLNHDAMYWYRQDPGQGLRLIYYSQIVNDFQKGDIAEGYSVSREKKESFPLTVTSAQKNPTAFYLCASRQQVEAFFGQGTRLTVV.

This clone occurred once. The chain has TRBV4-2 and TRBJ2-5; 9 bases are a match to TRBD1. Germline V gene data show CDR1 as LGHNA and CDR2 as YNFKEQ. The CDR3 is 16 amino acids. V gave up 3 bases and J gave up 3 bases; unmatched junction bases: 8. The CDR3 DNA follows: TGTGCCAGCAGCCATACCTCCGGGACAGGGAAAGAGACCCAGTACTTC. Translation gives CASSHTSGTGKETQYF.

This sequence joins TRBV7-9 and TRBJ2-7; TRBD1 aligns across 9 bases. This CDR3 has 17 amino acids. Looked up from germline, CDR1 is SEHNR and CDR2 is FQNEAQ (reference sequence). Trimming cost V 6 bases and J 4 bases; bases outside gene matches: 16. The CDR3 reads CASSYPRSTGGGYEQYF. The CDR3 coding sequence is TGTGCCAGCAGTTACCCTCGTTCGACAGGGGGTGGGTACGAGCAGTACTTC. Combining the CDR3 with reference TRBV7-9 and TRBJ2-7 gives the whole variable domain DTGVSQNPRHKITKRGQNVTFRCDPISEHNRLYWYRQTLGQGPEFLTYFQNEAQLEKSRLLSDRFSAERPKGSFSTLEIQRTEQGDSAMYLCASSYPRSTGGGYEQYFGPGTRLTVT.

The chain joins TRBV11-3 to TRBJ2-1; D is possibly TRBD1 or TRBD2 (5 bases each). CDR1 and CDR2 (germline): SGHNT, YENEEA. The ends were cut back, 3 bases at V and 8 bases at J, with 11 bases in the middle. This CDR3 spans 13 amino acids. The CDR3: CASSFKRGHEQFF. The CDR3 DNA sequence: TGTGCCAGCAGCTTTAAAAGGGGACATGAGCAGTTCTTC.

V and J are TRBV5-8 and TRBJ1-2; D may be TRBD1 (5 bases). The CDR3 runs to 19 residues. With 5 bases removed from V and 0 bases from J, the gap between germline ends came to 26 bases. Germline lookup yields CDR1 SGHTS and CDR2 YDEGEE. The CDR3 region has the DNA TGTGCCAGCAGTTCCTTCAATTTTTTCCAGGGAGCTTCTAACTATGGCTACACCTTC. Protein: CASSSFNFFQGASNYGYTF.

The CDR3: CASSTIRGSGGNEQFF. Here the CDR3 DNA reads TGTGCCAGCAGCACCATCCGGGGATCTGGTGGCAATGAGCAGTTCTTC. J is TRBJ2-1 and V is TRBV11-2, with TRBD2 as a possible D gene (5 bases). The length of the CDR3 is 16 residues. Germline values: CDR1 SGHAT, CDR2 FQNNGV. Between the trimmed V and J ends, which lost 5 bases and 6 bases, there was a span of 20 bases.

The chain uses TRBV27 and TRBJ2-2; unclear D gene. This CDR3 contains 14 residues. Trimming shortened V by 6 bases and J by 3 bases, and 11 bases separated the two germline ends. Germline CDR1 MNHEY, CDR2 SMNVEV (reference sequence). The CDR3 DNA reads as TGTGCCAGCAGCACCCAGCCAGACACCGGGGAGCTGTTTTTT. It is translated as CASSTQPDTGELFF.

J is TRBJ1-5 and V is TRBV19; D not certain. V lost 5 bases, J lost 0 bases, and 14 bases lay in between. Per the germline V gene, CDR1 is LNHDA and CDR2 is SQIVND (reference sequence). The CDR3 loop spans 16 amino acids. CDR3 region: CASSPPNINSNQPQHF. CDR3 sequence (DNA): TGTGCCAGTAGTCCCCCTAACATTAATAGCAATCAGCCCCAGCATTTT.

The genes are TRBV9 and TRBJ2-3; D is perhaps TRBD2 (5 bases). CDR1 is SGDLS, CDR2 YYNGEE, per germline. V lost 0 bases and J lost 4, with 12 bases in between. The CDR3 totals 15 residues. The CDR3 is CASSVEGSRSDTQYF. CDR3 nucleotides: TGTGCCAGCAGCGTAGAAGGGAGCCGTTCAGATACGCAGTATTTT.

In DNA form, the CDR3 reads TGTGCCAGCACCATAGGGGGCCCTCCGGATGAGCAGTTCTTC. This encodes CASTIGGPPDEQFF. V gene TRBV7-9 combines with J gene TRBJ2-1, with 7 bases identical to TRBD1. The J segment lost 8 bases and the V segment lost 7 bases, leaving 11 bases of the junction unmatched. The CDR3 is 14 amino acids. Looked up from germline, CDR1 is SEHNR and CDR2 is FQNEAQ (reference sequence).

Only a few counts were recorded for this clone. The V call is TRBV27, the J call TRBJ1-1; 7 bases are a match to TRBD1. The trim removed 0 bases at V and 1 base at J, leaving 5 bases unmatched. The CDR3 has 16 amino acids. Germline assignment: CDR1 MNHEY and CDR2 SMNVEV (reference sequence). CDR3 nucleotides: TGTGCCAGCAGTTTATCGGGGACAGTCCGGAACACTGAAGCTTTCTTT. Protein: CASSLSGTVRNTEAFF.

About this clone itself: Relative to the germline gene, one junction end is altered; a read error may explain this. The V gene is TRBV7-9, the J gene TRBJ1-5; TRBD1 aligns across 9 bases. The germline V gene encodes CDR1 SEHNR and CDR2 FQNEAQ (reference sequence). This CDR3 has 16 residues. For the CDR3, the DNA is TGTGCCAGCAGTTTAGGAACAGGGGGCTTCGATCAGCCCCAGCATTTT. Translating gives CASSLGTGGFDQPQHF.

V is TRBV6-6 and J is TRBJ1-3; D gene ambiguous. Germline lookup yields CDR1 MNHNY and CDR2 SVGAGI (reference sequence). This CDR3 has 12 residues. V lost 7 bases and J lost 7, with 11 bases in between. CDR3: CASTNNGNTIYF. As DNA, the CDR3 is TGTGCCAGCACCAACAACGGCAACACCATATATTTT.

The chain is built from TRBV9 and TRBJ1-2; 7 bases map to TRBD1. Germline loops: CDR1 SGDLS, CDR2 YYNGEE. V lost 0 bases to trimming and J lost 7 bases; unmatched junction nucleotides: 9. The CDR3 spans 15 residues. The CDR3 reads CASSVDSAGQAGYTF. Written as DNA, the CDR3 is TGTGCCAGCAGCGTAGACTCCGCCGGACAGGCTGGCTACACCTTC. Supplemented by reference TRBV9 and TRBJ1-2, the full variable domain reads DSGVTQTPKHLITATGQRVTLRCSPRSGDLSVYWYQQSLDQGLQFLIQYYNGEERAKGNILERFSAQQFPDLHSELNLSSLELGDSALYFCASSVDSAGQAGYTFGSGTRLTVV.

The gene calls are TRBV18 and TRBJ2-1; 7 bases align to TRBD1. The CDR3 is made up of 14 amino acids. The V gene's germline CDR1 is KGHSH and CDR2 LQKENI. V was pared by 6 bases and J by 7 bases, with 9 bases of the junction left unmatched. The CDR3 reads CASSPGQPLNEQFF. Here the CDR3 DNA reads TGTGCCAGCTCGCCGGGACAGCCCCTGAATGAGCAGTTCTTC. Filled out from reference TRBV18 and TRBJ2-1, the complete variable domain reads NAGVMQNPRHLVRRRGQEARLRCSPMKGHSHVYWYRQLPEEGLKFMVYLQKENIIDESGMPKERFSAEFPKEGPSILRIQQVVRGDSAAYFCASSPGQPLNEQFFGPGTRLTVL.